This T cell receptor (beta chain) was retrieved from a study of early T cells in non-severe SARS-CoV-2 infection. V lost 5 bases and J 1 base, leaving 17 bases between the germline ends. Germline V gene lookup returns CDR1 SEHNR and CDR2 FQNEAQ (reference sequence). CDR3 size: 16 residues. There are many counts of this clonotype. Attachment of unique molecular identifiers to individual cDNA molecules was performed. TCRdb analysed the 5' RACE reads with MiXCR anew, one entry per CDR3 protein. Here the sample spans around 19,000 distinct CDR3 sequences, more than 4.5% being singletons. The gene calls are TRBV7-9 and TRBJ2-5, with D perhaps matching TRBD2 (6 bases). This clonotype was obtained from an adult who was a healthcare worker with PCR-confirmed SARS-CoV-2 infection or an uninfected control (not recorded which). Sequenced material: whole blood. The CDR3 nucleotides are TGTGCCAGCAGCCAGACTAGGAACTTTGGCCAAGAGACCCAGTACTTC. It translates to CASSQTRNFGQETQYF.